This is a list of T cell receptor beta chains from one sample in a study of control samples from healthy donors and cancer patients. Profiling relied on immunoSEQ multiplex PCR, and the TCRdb table lists in-frame clones only, not all of them. The table has about 59,000 clones, more than 85% seen once. The sample taken for sequencing was PBMCs. The receptor source for this set is a man aged 35-49 years with colorectal cancer. Each CDR3 is given with its conserved first and last residue. D genes are given only for firm matches. Clone size, where shown, is once, few, many, or a class for clones that have expanded.

clone_size	j_call	d_call	v_call	cdr3_aa	cdr3_nt
-	TRBJ1-1	TRBD1	TRBV5-6	CASSTQQGESRRTEAFF	TGTGCCAGCAGCACCCAACAGGGGGAGTCGAGGAGGACTGAAGCTTTCTTT
-	TRBJ1-1	-	TRBV10-1	CASSNSPGSTEAFF	TGCGCCAGCAGTAACAGTCCAGGGTCAACTGAAGCTTTCTTT
-	TRBJ2-5	-	TRBV11-2	CASSLRGGREETQYF	TGTGCCAGCAGCCTCAGGGGAGGAAGGGAAGAGACCCAGTACTTC
-	TRBJ2-7	-	TRBV25-1	CASSGAGTFYEQYF	TGTGCCAGCAGTGGGGCAGGGACCTTCTACGAGCAGTACTTC
once	TRBJ1-1	-	TRBV5-6	CASSPMGFTGPTEAFF	TGTGCCAGCAGCCCGATGGGTTTTACAGGGCCCACTGAAGCTTTCTTT
-	TRBJ1-1	-	TRBV11-2	CASSLSPSTEAFF	TGTGCCAGCAGCTTATCTCCGAGCACTGAAGCTTTCTTT
-	TRBJ1-1	-	TRBV30	CAWTEMAREAFF	TGTGCCTGGACTGAAATGGCGCGTGAAGCTTTCTTT
-	TRBJ2-5	TRBD2	TRBV5-1	CASSIGLAAILGTQYF	TGCGCCAGCAGCATAGGACTAGCGGCTATCTTAGGGACCCAGTACTTC
-	TRBJ2-3	-	TRBV11-3	CASSFSSSDTQYF	TGTGCCAGCAGCTTCTCTTCTTCAGATACGCAGTATTTT
-	TRBJ1-3	-	TRBV18	CASSSDTGNTIYF	TGTGCCAGCTCATCTGACACTGGAAACACCATATATTTT
-	TRBJ1-3	-	TRBV11-3	CASSPSAGSGNTIYF	TGTGCCAGCAGCCCCTCGGCGGGCTCTGGAAACACCATATATTTT
once	TRBJ2-5	-	TRBV30	CAWTRSETQYF	TGTGCCTGGACAAGATCAGAGACCCAGTACTTC
-	TRBJ1-3	-	TRBV30	CAWTPGSWGNTIYF	TGTGCCTGGACCCCCGGCTCCTGGGGAAACACCATATATTTT
-	TRBJ2-4	TRBD1	TRBV5-4	CASSFGDRAIQYF	TGTGCCAGCAGCTTTGGGGACAGGGCCATTCAGTACTTC
-	TRBJ1-1	TRBD1	TRBV18	CASSPRGQGTEAFF	TGTGCCAGCTCACCCAGGGGGCAGGGGACTGAAGCTTTCTTT
-	TRBJ1-6	-	TRBV7-2	CASSIGSGAFEGPLHF	TGTGCCAGCAGCATAGGTTCTGGGGCCTTCGAGGGTCCCCTCCACTTT